This T cell receptor beta chain comes out of a study of cytomegalovirus exposure and HLA in healthy donors listed by TCRdb under 2017. Study-level background: In an earlier analysis of roughly 500 of the donors, 276 Gb of sequence data and 117 million unique TCR beta sequences from approximately 180 million T cells were reported. An early release covering roughly 600 HLA-typed donors comprised about 300 gigabases of sequencing data and 65 million to 100 million unique TCR sequences. Among the approximately 420 genotyped donors, 75% to 90% belonged to the genetic ancestry cluster associated with self-reported Caucasian donors. The study was designed to test whether signatures of past pathogen exposure could be identified by cataloging public T cell receptors. The study profiled the T cell repertoires of hundreds of subjects by immunosequencing and related them to cytomegalovirus serostatus. A separate validation cohort of more than 100 different subjects was used in addition to the roughly 670-subject first cohort. High-throughput TCR immunosequencing, statistical association of individual TCRs with disease status, and machine learning were combined to predict cytomegalovirus infection status. A later analysis re-examined previously published TCR beta repertoires from just over 650 donors and added high-resolution HLA genotyping to investigate patterns of TCR occurrence. The later analysis used no new phenotypic data to find candidate immune exposures, relying instead on TCR beta sequences and their occurrence across donors. An earlier analysis of fewer than 750 of the donors used high-throughput TCR beta sequencing to judge whether each TCR beta V gene segment behaved as functional or pseudogenic. Donor age, sex, ethnicity and CMV serostatus were collected together with the repertoire data. In a later genetic analysis, genome-wide SNP genotypes for about three fifths of the roughly 670 donors were used, and that subset was treated as a discovery cohort. Every discovery cohort repertoire had been produced on one sequencing platform. Both class I and class II loci were covered by HLA typing, at four-digit resolution. The number of typed donors differed by locus: about 629-630 for A, B, C, DRB1 and DQB1; some 540 for DQA1; 606 for DPA1; and some 450 for DPB1. Because of strong linkage in the cohort, roughly five DR-DQ haplotypes were treated as single units for association and clustering. On average, roughly 240,000 unique TCR beta nucleotide sequences were sequenced per donor among some 430 genotyped donors of the cohort, with 15% to 20% of those sequences being non-productive.

CDR1 and CDR2 were assigned from the germline V gene as ENHRY and SYGVKD. The CDR3, cysteine through phenylalanine, is 14 amino acids long. Of all the DNA, just the CDR3 is kept, 42 bases in frame from base 1. V is trimmed back by 10 bases and J by 2 bases, and the junction contains 6 bases that no gene match accounts for. Libraries were built with the immunoSEQ multiplex PCR assay. The multiplex PCR relied on a mix of 60 forward primers for TCR Vbeta segments and 13 reverse primers for TCR Jbeta segments. A multiplex PCR assay on genomic DNA amplified the CDR3 region of rearranged TCR beta genes. On the Illumina HiSeq System, the amplified TCR beta libraries were sequenced as 87-base-pair reads. Under the source paper's analysis protocol: Across the 500 to 850 repertoires, a later analysis counted roughly 84 million unique TCR beta chains, 8.5 million to 12 million of which were shared by at least two donors. To remove PCR and sequencing errors, raw reads were error-corrected and collapsed into unique sequences using a nearest-neighbor algorithm that merged closely related sequences. To assign V, D and J gene segments, CDR3 sequences were aligned to IMGT reference sequences. Each retained sequence needed at least a six-nucleotide match to both a V gene segment and a J gene segment. Rearrangements were called productive when the CDR3 lacked stop codons and stayed in frame with V and J; all others were non-productive. Following IMGT convention, CDR3 was defined as the stretch from the second conserved V-encoded cysteine to the conserved J-encoded phenylalanine. The earlier analysis of 587 of the donors excluded sequences that lacked an unambiguous match to a single V gene segment. In an earlier analysis of roughly 500 of the donors, V segments were called functional above 56.7% productive rearrangements and were called segregating when the between-donor standard deviation exceeded 5%. A statistical classification framework was built for diagnosing cytomegalovirus status from the catalog of TCR beta chain sequences. V and J gene assignment, in a later analysis, came from comparing TCR nucleotide sequences with IMGT/GENE-DB human TR gene sequences. Using the TCRdist pipeline, a later analysis assigned CDR3 sequences along with most-parsimonious VDJ recombination scenarios. In a later analysis, each TCR beta chain was defined by its CDR3 amino acid sequence together with its V-gene family, and reads without a unique V-gene family were excluded. To address suspected cross-contamination and a sequencing artifact, a later analysis removed 450 to 700 highly shared, low-generation-probability nucleotide sequences. In a later analysis, a clonal expansion index for each public chain was calculated from normalized within-repertoire ranks of inferred template counts. Generation probabilities in a later analysis came from a VDJ recombination model fitted to out-of-frame rearrangements, and those results were checked against IGoR. Hypergeometric tests were used in a later analysis to score TCR-TCR, TCR-HLA and TCR-CMV co-occurrence, with a repertoire-size bias correction applied to the TCR pairs. To estimate false discovery rates, a later analysis permuted the HLA or CMV assignments 20 times. In a later analysis, co-occurring TCRs were grouped using DBSCAN, with TCRdist sequence similarity added in when clustering inside HLA-allele-positive subsets. Co-occurrence clustering excluded repertoires with fewer than 30,000 or more than 120,000 public chains, plus five with anomalous nucleotide sharing. The source is immuneACCESS, and TCRdb retained only in-frame sequences with V and J called. Part of the clones is not carried over; for the studies checked, unresolved V genes explain less than half of this, and the remainder is unexplained. The V and J calls and the clone size are those of that table, but D and trimming were determined from the DNA. The sample records about 140,000 clones, 70% to 85% of which are singletons. In total, the top ten clones hold less than 1.5% of the sample.

This clone was observed a single time. No cognate antigen has been identified for it. Base qualities are not provided; no much larger clone lies one nucleotide away. The cohort was made up of approximately 670 healthy bone marrow donors. At the time of sampling, every cohort member was nominally healthy, though immune exposures that went unrecorded were likely present. The donor tested CMV seropositive, placing the donor among the 250 to 300 seropositive members of the cohort. Each donor provided a peripheral blood sample, and peripheral blood mononuclear cells were used for TCR beta sequencing. The Qiagen DNeasy Blood Extraction Kit was used to extract genomic DNA from the blood cell samples. On the study overall, not on this receptor specifically: An earlier analysis of 450 to 750 of the donors showed that most TCR beta V segments appeared in productive rearrangements either about 90% or about 30% of the time, which broadly matched IMGT annotations. According to the authors, the approach could potentially be generalized to other disease states and immunological phenotypes. The classifier was reported to diagnose cytomegalovirus status with high specificity and sensitivity in both the original cohort and the validation cohort. In a later analysis, most CMV-associated TCR beta chains were found to appear HLA-restricted, with HLA associations seemingly driven largely by CMV exposure. Because the 87-base-pair reads could not distinguish some IMGT-functional V segments, including TRBV6-2 and TRBV6-3, those segments were excluded. HLA typing was unavailable for some donors at each locus, so association tests used only the typed subset. Most TCR sequences were seen in very few donors, while some public TCRs were found in many individuals. Several of the top co-occurrence clusters appeared to be linked to parvovirus B19, influenza, CMV and Epstein-Barr virus, according to a later analysis. The sequencing pipeline was judged likely to have produced a cluster of highly shared sequence variants as a technical artifact. A later analysis found that HLA-associated TCR beta chains were more clonally expanded and had lower generation probabilities than equally common non-associated chains. In vitro tests confirmed that three of the cytomegalovirus-associated TCR beta chains recognize cytomegalovirus antigens. Because counts were too low, fewer than 20 rarely observed V segments, including chromosome 9 orphons, were excluded from the earlier analysis of a few hundred of the donors. When HLA alleles, especially DR and DQ, strongly co-occurred, attributing TCR associations to individual alleles was difficult. Compared with the roughly 700-donor mean, donors in an Asian-associated ancestry cluster had fewer N-insertions in productive TCRs, according to a later genetic analysis. Correlated functional status among segregating V segments might be attributable to linkage disequilibrium, but an unknown experimental factor could not be ruled out. V-gene and J-gene trimming of TCR beta chains was associated with a missense DCLRE1C variant in a later genetic analysis, and the association was replicated in an independent cohort. For the cohort, immune exposure information was limited to CMV serostatus. According to a later analysis, TCR association rates differed among HLA loci, with DRB1 alleles showing the most associated TCRs and HLA-C alleles showing the fewest. A further reported finding was that TCR beta sequences accurately predicted the HLA-A and HLA-B alleles for most subjects in the first cohort. Only TCR beta chains were sequenced in this cohort, and the absence of alpha or paired-chain data limited detectable features. The study gave a list of roughly 150 TCR beta chains associated with cytomegalovirus. The presence/absence analyses assumed that sequencing depth was roughly uniform across donors, and that assumption may not be true. A later analysis associated 15,000 to 20,000 TCR beta sequences with specific HLA alleles at a false discovery rate of 0.05.

The source is a man aged 30 to 45 in good health and CMV-seropositive. This chain joins TRBV10-3 to TRBJ2-7; TRBD1 fits 12 bases in the junction. The sample consisted of PBMCs. The DNA sequence reads TGTGCCACCTCCGGGACAGGGGGCCCCTACGAGCAGTACTTC. Translated, it reads CATSGTGGPYEQYF.